Each of the 4 T cell receptor beta chains below was sequenced from the same sample in a study of beta chain features in type 1 diabetes. Expressed TCRB transcripts were sequenced after all isolated RNA was converted to cDNA. Assay: immunoSEQ multiplex PCR; the TCRdb copy retains only in-frame clones and omits some. The data hold under 95,000 clones, with under 35% observed a single time. The sample was stem cell memory CD4+ T cells from blood. The receptor set was obtained from a woman aged 18-29 years in good health.

CDR3 residues: CASSAGLLAGHTDTQYF. Here the CDR3 DNA reads TGTGCCAGCAGCGCCGGATTGCTAGCGGGGCACACAGATACGCAGTATTTT. The rearrangement links TRBV7-9 to TRBJ2-3; 9 bases are a match to TRBD2. The CDR3 sequence is 17 residues long. The V segment lost 5 bases and the J segment 2 bases; nucleotides outside the gene matches: 11. Germline-derived CDR1 and CDR2 are SEHNR and FQNEAQ (reference sequence).

This clone has just one count. The V call is TRBV5-1, the J call TRBJ2-7, with 15 nucleotides matching TRBD2. Germline CDR1 is SGHRS and CDR2 is YFSETQ. Trimming took 4 bases from V and 4 from J; bases not matched to a gene: 3. There are 15 residues in the CDR3. The CDR3 DNA reads TGCGCCAGCAGCCTCGGGACTAGCGGGAGGTACGAGCAGTACTTC. Its protein is CASSLGTSGRYEQYF.

The rearrangement uses TRBV29-1 and TRBJ2-7; D ambiguous. The germline gives CDR1 SQVTM, CDR2 ANQGSEA. The CDR3 length is 14 residues. The V end lost 6 bases, the J end lost 0 bases, and 15 bases lay between the germline ends. CDR3 region: CSVGSNYDSYEQYF. The CDR3 coding sequence is TGCAGCGTCGGTAGCAATTACGACTCCTACGAGCAGTACTTC.

This clone was recorded a few times. The rearrangement uses TRBV7-9 and TRBJ2-5; 7 nucleotides line up with TRBD1. CDR1 is SEHNR and CDR2 is FQNEAQ in the germline V gene (reference sequence). J was trimmed by 5 bases and V by 3 bases; bases with no gene match: 3. CDR3 length equals 13 residues. The CDR3 DNA follows: TGTGCCAGCAGCTTGAGGGGGCTCGAGACCCAGTACTTC. This gives the protein CASSLRGLETQYF.